The rows below give T cell receptor beta chains drawn from one sample of a study of blood T cell repertoires in COVID-19. Sequenced by immunoSEQ multiplex PCR; TCRdb stores in-frame clones only, minus some. The data contain about 64,000 clones, 80% to 90% of them singletons. What was sequenced was peripheral blood. The receptors were sampled from a woman aged 55-70 years with COVID-19, enrolled during active disease. Each CDR3 is given with its conserved first and last residue. The D gene is left open where the match is weak. Clone size appears in some rows only: once, few, many, or a class for an expanded clone.

clone size	CDR3 length	V gene	D gene	J gene	CDR3 DNA	CDR3 protein
.	15	TRBV19	.	TRBJ1-2	TGTGCCAGTAGTATCCAGGGGTCGGCGCACTATGGCTACACCTTC	CASSIQGSAHYGYTF
once	15	TRBV10-3	.	TRBJ2-1	TGTGCCATCAGTGGTGAGGCCCGGGGGTACAATGAGCAGTTCTTC	CAISGEARGYNEQFF
.	16	TRBV6-1	.	TRBJ1-5	TGTGCCAGCAGTGAAGCGGCGTGGGCCGGGGGGCAGCCCCAGCATTTT	CASSEAAWAGGQPQHF
once	19	TRBV19	.	TRBJ1-2	TGTGCCAGTAGTATAGATCGGGGGATGCCAGAACTTGGGTTTGCTGGCTACACCTTC	CASSIDRGMPELGFAGYTF
once	18	TRBV7-9	TRBD2	TRBJ2-3	TGTGCCAGCAGCACAACTAGCGGGAGGGCGTTAAGCACAGATACGCAGTATTTT	CASSTTSGRALSTDTQYF
.	15	TRBV11-2	TRBD1	TRBJ2-7	TGTGCCAGCAGCTTCCATGGACAGGGGGCAGAGAAGCAGTACTTC	CASSFHGQGAEKQYF
.	15	TRBV19	.	TRBJ1-2	TGTGCCAGTAGTTTTAATGACCCCGGGGGCTATGGCTACACCTTC	CASSFNDPGGYGYTF
.	13	TRBV18	TRBD1	TRBJ1-2	TGTGCCAGCTCACCACAGGGGGCCTATGGCTACACCTTC	CASSPQGAYGYTF
once	13	TRBV12-3/TRBV12-4	TRBD1	TRBJ1-4	TGTGCCAGCAGCGCAACAGGGGAGGAAAAACTGTTTTTT	CASSATGEEKLFF
.	13	TRBV15	.	TRBJ1-1	TGTGCCACCAGCAGAGAACTTTTCACTGAAGCTTTCTTT	CATSRELFTEAFF
.	13	TRBV9	.	TRBJ1-3	TGTGCCAGCAGCGTGGGGGGGTCGGACACCATATATTTT	CASSVGGSDTIYF
.	14	TRBV5-1	.	TRBJ1-1	TGCGCCAGCAGCTTGGAGGGAGCGGCCCGTGAAGCTTTCTTT	CASSLEGAAREAFF
.	14	TRBV5-8	TRBD1	TRBJ1-5	TGTGCCAGCAGCTTGGGACAGGGGGGGCAGCCCCAGCATTTT	CASSLGQGGQPQHF
.	17	TRBV27	TRBD1	TRBJ2-5	TGTGCCAGCAGTCTCCCCCCTGGCAGGGGGCGAAAAGAGACCCAGTACTTC	CASSLPPGRGRKETQYF
.	14	TRBV19	.	TRBJ1-1	TGTGCCAGTAGTATAGGGGCCGGGGGCACTGAAGCTTTCTTT	CASSIGAGGTEAFF
.	15	TRBV30	TRBD1	TRBJ1-2	TGTGCCTGGAGCCGGGACAGGTTATTAACTAATGGCTACACCTTC	CAWSRDRLLTNGYTF
.	15	TRBV5-1	.	TRBJ1-2	TGCGCCAGCAGCGAACTGACAGCTTCTAACTATGGCTACACCTTC	CASSELTASNYGYTF
once	14	TRBV9	TRBD1	TRBJ1-2	TGTGCCAGCAGCTCAACGACAGGGGACTTTGGCTACACCTTC	CASSSTTGDFGYTF